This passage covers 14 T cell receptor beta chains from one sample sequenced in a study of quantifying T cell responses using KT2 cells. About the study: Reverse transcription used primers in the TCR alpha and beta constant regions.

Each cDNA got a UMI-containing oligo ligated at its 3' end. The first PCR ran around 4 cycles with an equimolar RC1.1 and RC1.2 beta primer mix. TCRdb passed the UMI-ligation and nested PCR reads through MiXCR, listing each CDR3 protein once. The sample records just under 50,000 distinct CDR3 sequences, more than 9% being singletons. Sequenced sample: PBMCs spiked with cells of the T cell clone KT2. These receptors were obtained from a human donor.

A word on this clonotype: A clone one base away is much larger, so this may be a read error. The CDR3 region has the DNA TGCGCCAGGAGTGATGACAGGGGCCCGTCCTACGAGCAGTACTTC. It translates to CARSDDRGPSYEQYF. The J gene is TRBJ2-7, the V gene TRBV10-1, with TRBD1 identical over 8 bases. This CDR3 is 15 amino acids long. Germline V CDR1 and CDR2: WNHNN, SYGVQD (reference sequence).

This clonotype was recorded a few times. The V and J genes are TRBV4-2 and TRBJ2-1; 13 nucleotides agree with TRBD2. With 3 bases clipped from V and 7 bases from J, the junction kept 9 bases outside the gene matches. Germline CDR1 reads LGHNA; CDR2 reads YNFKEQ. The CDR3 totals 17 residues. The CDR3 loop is CASSQLLAGGPMNEQFF. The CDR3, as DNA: TGTGCCAGCAGCCAGCTACTAGCGGGGGGGCCGATGAATGAGCAGTTCTTC.

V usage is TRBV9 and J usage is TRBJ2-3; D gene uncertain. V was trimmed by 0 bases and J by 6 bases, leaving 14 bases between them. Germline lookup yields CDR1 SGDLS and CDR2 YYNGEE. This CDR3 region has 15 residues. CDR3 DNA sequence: TGTGCCAGCAGCGTAGGGAGCATCTCATCCGATACGCAGTATTTT. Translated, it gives CASSVGSISSDTQYF.

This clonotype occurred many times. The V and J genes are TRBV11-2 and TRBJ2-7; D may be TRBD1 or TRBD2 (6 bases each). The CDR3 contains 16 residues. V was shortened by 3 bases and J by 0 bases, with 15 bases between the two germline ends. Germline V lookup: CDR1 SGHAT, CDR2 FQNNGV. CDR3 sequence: CASSFGGGGTSYEQYF. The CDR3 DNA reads TGTGCCAGCAGCTTTGGTGGGGGCGGGACCTCCTACGAGCAGTACTTC.

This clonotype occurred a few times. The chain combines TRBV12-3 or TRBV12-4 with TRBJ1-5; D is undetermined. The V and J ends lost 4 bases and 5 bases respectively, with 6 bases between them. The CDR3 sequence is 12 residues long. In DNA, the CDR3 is TGTGCCAGCAGTTCCTTGGATCAGCCCCAGCATTTT. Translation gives CASSSLDQPQHF.

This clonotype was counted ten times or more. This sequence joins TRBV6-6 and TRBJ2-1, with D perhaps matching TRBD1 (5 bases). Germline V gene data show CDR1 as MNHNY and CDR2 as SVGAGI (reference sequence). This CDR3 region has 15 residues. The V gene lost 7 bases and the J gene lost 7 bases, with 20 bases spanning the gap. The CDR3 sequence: CASTTSRVIENEQFF. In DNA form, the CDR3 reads TGTGCCAGCACCACGTCCAGGGTTATTGAGAATGAGCAGTTCTTC.

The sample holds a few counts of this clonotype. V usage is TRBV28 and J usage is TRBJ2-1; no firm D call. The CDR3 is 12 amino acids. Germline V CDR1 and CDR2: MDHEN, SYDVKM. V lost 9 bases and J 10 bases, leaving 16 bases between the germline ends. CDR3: CASCPSAVEQFF. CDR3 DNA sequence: TGTGCCAGTTGCCCTTCGGCGGTAGAGCAGTTCTTC.

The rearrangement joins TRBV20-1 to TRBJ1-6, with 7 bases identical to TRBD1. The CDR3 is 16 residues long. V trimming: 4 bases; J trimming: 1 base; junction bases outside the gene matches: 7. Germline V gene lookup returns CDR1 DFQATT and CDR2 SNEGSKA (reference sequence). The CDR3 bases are TGCAGTGCTAACCAGGGGGGCGCATCCTATAATTCACCCCTCCACTTT. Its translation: CSANQGGASYNSPLHF.

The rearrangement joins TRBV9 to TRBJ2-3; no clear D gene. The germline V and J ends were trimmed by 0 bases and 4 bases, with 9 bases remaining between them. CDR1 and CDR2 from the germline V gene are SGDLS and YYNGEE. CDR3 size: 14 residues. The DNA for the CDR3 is TGTGCCAGCAGCGTAGGGGCCCTGGCAGATACGCAGTATTTT. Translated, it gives CASSVGALADTQYF.

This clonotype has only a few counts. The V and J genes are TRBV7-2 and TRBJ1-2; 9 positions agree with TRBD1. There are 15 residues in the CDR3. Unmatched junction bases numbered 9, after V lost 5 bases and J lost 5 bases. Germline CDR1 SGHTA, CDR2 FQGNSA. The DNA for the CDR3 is TGTGCCAGCAGCCCGTACCGGGACAGGGTATATGGCTACACCTTC. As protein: CASSPYRDRVYGYTF.

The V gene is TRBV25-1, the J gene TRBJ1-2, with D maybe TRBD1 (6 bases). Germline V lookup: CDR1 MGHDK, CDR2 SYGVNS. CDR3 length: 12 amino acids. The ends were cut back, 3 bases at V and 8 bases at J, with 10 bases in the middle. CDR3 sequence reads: CASSEVGAGYTF. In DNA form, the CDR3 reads TGTGCCAGCAGTGAGGTGGGGGCCGGCTACACCTTC.

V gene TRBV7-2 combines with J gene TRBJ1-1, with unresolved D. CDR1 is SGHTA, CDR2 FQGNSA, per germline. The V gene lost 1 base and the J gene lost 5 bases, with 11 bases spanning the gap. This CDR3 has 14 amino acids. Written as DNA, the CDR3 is TGTGCCAGCAGCTTAGTAGATCGTGGGACTGAAGCTTTCTTT. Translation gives CASSLVDRGTEAFF.

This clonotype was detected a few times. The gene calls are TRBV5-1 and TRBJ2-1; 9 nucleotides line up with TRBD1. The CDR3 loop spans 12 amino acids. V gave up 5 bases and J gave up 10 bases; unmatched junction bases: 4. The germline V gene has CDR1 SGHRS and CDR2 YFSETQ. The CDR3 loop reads CASSHRGQEQFF. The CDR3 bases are TGCGCCAGCAGTCACAGGGGGCAAGAGCAGTTCTTC.

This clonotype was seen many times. The DNA of the CDR3 is TGTGCCAGCAGCTCCAACACCCGACGTAACACTGAAGCTTTCTTT. Translated, it gives CASSSNTRRNTEAFF. This chain connects TRBV11-2 to TRBJ1-1, with D unclear. V dropped 4 bases and J dropped 2 bases, with 14 bases sitting between them. This CDR3 is built from 15 residues. The germline gives CDR1 SGHAT, CDR2 FQNNGV.